Sequencing of this TCR beta chain was carried out in a study of CXCR3-negative and CXCR3-positive naive CD8 T cells. General observations from the study: Comparison of naive cells showed more hydrophobic TRB CDR3s in CXCR3-positive than in CXCR3-negative naive cells. Comparably high diversity was seen in both naive subsets, and much lower diversity in memory CD8+ cells.

The germline gives CDR1 DFQATT, CDR2 SNEGSKA (reference sequence). The CDR3 totals 14 residues. Details on this clonotype: Antigen unknown.

Cells that were CD45RO-CCR7+CD27+CD95- constituted naive CD8+ T cells. Through 5' RACE with UMI labels, the TRB cDNA libraries were prepared. One entry per CDR3 protein, without DNA, is what TCRdb gives after re-calling the 5' RACE reads. This sample's clone table lists about 85,000 distinct CDR3 sequences. Material: naive CXCR3+ CD8+ T cells from blood. As for subset: CD45RO-CCR7+CD27+CD95- naive CD8+ T cells expressing CXCR3 (TNR3+). The chain is built from TRBV20-1 and TRBJ1-6; TCRdb gives TRBD1 as the D gene, but with no DNA this cannot be confirmed. The source is a human donor in good health. Some clones in this sample may be carry-over from other donors' samples. The CDR3 reads CSARQGRDNSPLHF.